Presented here are 8 T cell receptor beta chains from one specimen sequenced in a study of blood T cell repertoires in COVID-19. Libraries were prepared by immunoSEQ multiplex PCR; TCRdb keeps only in-frame clonotypes and omits some of them. The data hold 90,000 to 100,000 clones, with around 90% observed a single time. The sample comprised peripheral blood. The receptors come from an older man with acute or convalescent COVID-19.

V gene TRBV27 combines with J gene TRBJ1-5, with 7 bases matching TRBD1. The CDR3 runs to 15 residues. Trimming removed 5 bases from V and 6 bases from J; junction bases left unmatched: 10. Germline lookup yields CDR1 MNHEY and CDR2 SMNVEV (reference sequence). The CDR3 reads CASSPRAGGTQPQHF. The CDR3 DNA reads TGTGCCAGCAGTCCCCGCGCAGGGGGTACTCAGCCCCAGCATTTT.

The chain joins TRBV2 to TRBJ2-2; a possible D gene is TRBD1 (6 bases). Germline CDR1 is SNHLY and CDR2 is FYNNEI. CDR3 length: 14 residues. Trimming shortened V by 7 bases and J by 1 base, and 10 bases separated the two germline ends. The CDR3 DNA follows: TGTGCCAGCAAAATGGACAGGAACACCGGGGAGCTGTTTTTT. Amino acid sequence: CASKMDRNTGELFF.

This chain links TRBV3-1 (or the pseudogene TRBV3-2) with TRBJ1-5; a weak D match, TRBD1 (5 bases). V lost 0 bases and J 9 bases, leaving 12 bases between the germline ends. Germline CDR1 is LGHDT and CDR2 is YNNKEL (reference sequence). CDR3 length: 14 residues. In DNA, the CDR3 is TGTGCCAGCAGCCAAGAAGGGGCCTCACGGCCCCAGCATTTT. This encodes CASSQEGASRPQHF.

This chain uses TRBV5-1 with TRBJ1-1; no definite D call. From germline, CDR1 is SGHRS and CDR2 YFSETQ. Trimming removed 4 bases at V and 1 base at J, with 8 bases between. The CDR3 sequence is 13 residues long. The CDR3 is CASSRRQNTEAFF. For the CDR3, the DNA is TGCGCCAGCAGCCGCCGACAGAACACTGAAGCTTTCTTT. The variable domain in full, with the rest retrieved from reference TRBV5-1 and TRBJ1-1, is KAGVTQTPRYLIKTRGQQVTLSCSPISGHRSVSWYQQTPGQGLQFLFEYFSETQRNKGNFPGRFSGRQFSNSRSEMNVSTLELGDSALYLCASSRRQNTEAFFGQGTRLTVV.

This clone was picked up a small number of times. The V and J genes are TRBV5-4 and TRBJ2-2, with D unresolved. The CDR3 sequence is 14 residues long. Trimming removed 9 bases at V and 2 bases at J, with 14 bases between. The germline V gene has CDR1 SGHNT and CDR2 YYREEE (reference sequence). CDR3 sequence reads: CATSRVDNTGELFF. CDR3 nucleotides: TGTGCCACCTCCCGGGTGGATAACACCGGGGAGCTGTTTTTT.

This sequence joins TRBV5-1 and TRBJ1-4, with D perhaps TRBD1 (5 bases). Germline loops: CDR1 SGHRS, CDR2 YFSETQ. V lost 4 bases and J 7 bases, leaving 17 bases between the germline ends. The CDR3 is made up of 15 amino acids. The CDR3 coding sequence is TGCGCCAGCAGCGGAGCCGGGACTTCTAGTGAAAAACTGTTTTTT. Encoded protein: CASSGAGTSSEKLFF. Variable domain in full (rest from reference TRBV5-1 and TRBJ1-4): KAGVTQTPRYLIKTRGQQVTLSCSPISGHRSVSWYQQTPGQGLQFLFEYFSETQRNKGNFPGRFSGRQFSNSRSEMNVSTLELGDSALYLCASSGAGTSSEKLFFGSGTQLSVL.

This chain's CDR3 is CATPGTGSTWGGELFF. The CDR3 nucleotides are TGTGCCACCCCCGGGACAGGGTCCACCTGGGGGGGGGAGCTGTTTTTT. The V and J genes are TRBV7-2 and TRBJ2-2, with 9 bases fitting TRBD1. V lost 10 bases to trimming and J lost 8 bases; unmatched junction nucleotides: 17. The CDR3 is made up of 16 amino acids. Per the germline V gene, CDR1 is SGHTA and CDR2 is FQGNSA.

The chain links TRBV30 to TRBJ1-5, with 7 nucleotides matching TRBD1. With 4 bases clipped from V and 7 bases from J, the junction kept 7 bases outside the gene matches. The CDR3 has 13 residues. CDR1 is GTSNPN, CDR2 SVGIG, per germline (reference sequence). The CDR3 is CAWTDRDGQPQHF. The DNA of the CDR3 is TGTGCCTGGACAGACAGGGATGGCCAGCCCCAGCATTTT.